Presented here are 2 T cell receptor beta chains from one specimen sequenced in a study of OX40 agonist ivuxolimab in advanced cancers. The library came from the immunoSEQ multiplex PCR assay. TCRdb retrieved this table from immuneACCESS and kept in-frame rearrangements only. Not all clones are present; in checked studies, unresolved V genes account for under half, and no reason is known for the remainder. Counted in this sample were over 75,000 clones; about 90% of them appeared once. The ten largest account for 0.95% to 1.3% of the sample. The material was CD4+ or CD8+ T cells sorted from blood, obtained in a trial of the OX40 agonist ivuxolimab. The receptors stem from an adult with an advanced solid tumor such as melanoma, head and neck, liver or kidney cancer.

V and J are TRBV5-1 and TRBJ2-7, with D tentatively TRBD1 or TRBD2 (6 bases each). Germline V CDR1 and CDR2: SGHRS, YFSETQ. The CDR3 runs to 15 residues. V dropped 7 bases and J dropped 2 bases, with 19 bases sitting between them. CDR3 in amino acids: CASAGGGNGPYEQYF. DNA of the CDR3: TGCGCCAGCGCTGGGGGCGGGAACGGGCCCTACGAGCAGTACTTC.

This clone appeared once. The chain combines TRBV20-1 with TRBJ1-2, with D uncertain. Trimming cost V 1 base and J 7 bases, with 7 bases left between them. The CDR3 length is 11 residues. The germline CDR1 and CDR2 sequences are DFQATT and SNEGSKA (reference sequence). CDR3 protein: CSARAGFGYTF. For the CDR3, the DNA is TGCAGTGCTAGAGCGGGGTTTGGCTACACCTTC.